This T cell receptor beta chain is from a study of vaccination effects on CD4 cells after COVID-19. The data were produced by immunoSEQ multiplex PCR, yet TCRdb's version contains in-frame clones alone and is incomplete. The repertoire holds some 69,000 clones, with approximately 76% as singletons. Antigen-specific CD4+ T cells were first expanded with viral peptide pools by the ViraFEST assay and only then sequenced. Culture proceeded for nine to eleven days, and CD4+ T cells were then isolated. Nobody among the vaccine recipients had prior SARS-CoV-2 infection (nucleocapsid antibodies were negative). This clone showed up just a few times. Its target is not known. Germline CDR1 MNHNS, CDR2 SASEGT. V was clipped by 3 bases and J by 3 bases, with 14 bases between them. The CDR3 contains 15 residues.

The source was CD4+ T cells from PBMCs cultured with HCoV-NL63 spike peptides, collected before COVID-19 vaccination. This receptor was obtained from a human donor who received a COVID-19 vaccine. J is TRBJ2-5 and V is TRBV6-1; maybe TRBD1 (5 bases). The CDR3 protein is CASSDSGHPKETQYF. CDR3 in DNA: TGTGCCAGCAGTGATTCAGGGCACCCCAAAGAGACCCAGTACTTC.